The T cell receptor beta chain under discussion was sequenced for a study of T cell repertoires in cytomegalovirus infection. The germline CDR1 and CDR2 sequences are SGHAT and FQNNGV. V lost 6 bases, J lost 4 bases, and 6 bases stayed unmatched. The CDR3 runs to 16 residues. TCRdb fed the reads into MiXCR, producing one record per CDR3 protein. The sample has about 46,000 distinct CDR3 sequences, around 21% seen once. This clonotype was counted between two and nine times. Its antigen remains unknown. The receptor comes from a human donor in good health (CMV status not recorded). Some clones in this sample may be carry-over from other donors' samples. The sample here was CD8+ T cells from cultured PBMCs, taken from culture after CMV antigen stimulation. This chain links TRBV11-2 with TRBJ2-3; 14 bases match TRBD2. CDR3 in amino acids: CASSSPGLAGADTQYF. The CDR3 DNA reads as TGTGCCAGCAGTTCACCGGGACTAGCGGGAGCAGATACGCAGTATTTT. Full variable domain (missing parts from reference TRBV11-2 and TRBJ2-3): EAGVAQSPRYKIIEKRQSVAFWCNPISGHATLYWYQQILGQGPKLLIQFQNNGVVDDSQLPKDRFSAERLKGVDSTLKIQPAKLEDSAVYLCASSSPGLAGADTQYFGPGTRLTVL.